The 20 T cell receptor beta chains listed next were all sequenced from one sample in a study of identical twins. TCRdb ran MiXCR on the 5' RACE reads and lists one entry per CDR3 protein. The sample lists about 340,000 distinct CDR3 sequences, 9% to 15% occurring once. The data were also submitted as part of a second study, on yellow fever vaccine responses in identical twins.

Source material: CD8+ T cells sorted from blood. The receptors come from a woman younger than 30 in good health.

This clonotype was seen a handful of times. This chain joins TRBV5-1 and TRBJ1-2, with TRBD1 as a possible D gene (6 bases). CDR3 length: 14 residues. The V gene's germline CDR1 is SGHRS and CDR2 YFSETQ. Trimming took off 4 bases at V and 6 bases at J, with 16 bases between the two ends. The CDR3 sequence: CASSRTAWGDGYTF. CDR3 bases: TGCGCCAGCAGCCGGACAGCCTGGGGGGATGGCTACACCTTC.

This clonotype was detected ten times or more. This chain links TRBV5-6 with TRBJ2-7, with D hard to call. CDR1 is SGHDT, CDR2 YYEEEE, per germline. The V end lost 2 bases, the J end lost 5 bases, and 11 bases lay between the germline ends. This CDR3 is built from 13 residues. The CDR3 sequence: CASSFPSGDEQYF. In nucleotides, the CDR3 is TGTGCCAGCAGCTTCCCCTCTGGGGACGAGCAGTACTTC.

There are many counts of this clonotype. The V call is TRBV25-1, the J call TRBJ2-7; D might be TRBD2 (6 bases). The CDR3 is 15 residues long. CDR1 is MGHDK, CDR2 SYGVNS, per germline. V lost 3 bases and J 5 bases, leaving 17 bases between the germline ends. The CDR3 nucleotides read TGTGCCAGCAGTGAGCGGGGACGGTGCCCCGACGAGCAGTACGTC. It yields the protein CASSERGRCPDEQYV.

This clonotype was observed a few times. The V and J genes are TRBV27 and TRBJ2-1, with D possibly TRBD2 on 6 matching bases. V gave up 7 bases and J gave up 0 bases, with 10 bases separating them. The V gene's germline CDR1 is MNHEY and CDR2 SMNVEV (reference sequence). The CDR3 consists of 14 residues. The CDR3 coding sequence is TGTGCCAGCACCTCCGGGAGCTCCTACAATGAGCAGTTCTTC. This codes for CASTSGSSYNEQFF.

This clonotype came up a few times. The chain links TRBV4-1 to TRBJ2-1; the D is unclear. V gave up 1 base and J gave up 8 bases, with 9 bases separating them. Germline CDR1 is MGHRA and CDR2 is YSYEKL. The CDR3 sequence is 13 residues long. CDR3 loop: CASSQVYLDEQFF. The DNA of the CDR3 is TGCGCCAGCAGCCAAGTTTACTTGGATGAGCAGTTCTTC.

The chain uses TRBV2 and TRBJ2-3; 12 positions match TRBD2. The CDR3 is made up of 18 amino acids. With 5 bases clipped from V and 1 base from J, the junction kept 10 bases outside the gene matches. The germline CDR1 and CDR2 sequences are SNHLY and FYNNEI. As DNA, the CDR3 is TGTGCCAGCAGTACAAGACTAGCGGGAGCTTTTGGCACAGATACGCAGTATTTT. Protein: CASSTRLAGAFGTDTQYF.

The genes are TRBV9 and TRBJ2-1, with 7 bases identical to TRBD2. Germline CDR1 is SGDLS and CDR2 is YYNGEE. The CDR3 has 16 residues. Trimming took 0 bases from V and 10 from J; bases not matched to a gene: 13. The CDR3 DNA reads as TGTGCCAGCAGCGTAGCCCGGGACTACTCGAGTAAAGAGCAGTTCTTC. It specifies CASSVARDYSSKEQFF.

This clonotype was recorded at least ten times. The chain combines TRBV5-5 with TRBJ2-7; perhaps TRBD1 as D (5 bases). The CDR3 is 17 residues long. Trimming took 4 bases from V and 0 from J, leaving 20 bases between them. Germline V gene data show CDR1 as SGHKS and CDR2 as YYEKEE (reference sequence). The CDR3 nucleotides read TGTGCCAGCAGCCGGATGCGTAGCCTTGACAGCTCCTACGAGCAGTACTTC. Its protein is CASSRMRSLDSSYEQYF. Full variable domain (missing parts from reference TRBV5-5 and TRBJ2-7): DAGVTQSPTHLIKTRGQQVTLRCSPISGHKSVSWYQQVLGQGPQFIFQYYEKEERGRGNFPDRFSARQFPNYSSELNVNALLLGDSALYLCASSRMRSLDSSYEQYFGPGTRLTVT.

CDR3 amino acids: CASSQVRTGTKETQYF. For the CDR3, the DNA is TGCGCCAGCAGCCAAGTTCGGACCGGGACAAAAGAGACCCAGTACTTC. The chain combines TRBV4-1 with TRBJ2-5; possible D gene TRBD1, 6 bases. The V and J ends lost 1 base and 3 bases respectively, with 15 bases between them. This CDR3 spans 16 amino acids. Germline V CDR1 and CDR2: MGHRA, YSYEKL.

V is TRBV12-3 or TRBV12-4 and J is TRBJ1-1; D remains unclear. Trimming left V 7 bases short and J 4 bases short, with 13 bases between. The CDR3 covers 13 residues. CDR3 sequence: CASTNAAGTEAFF. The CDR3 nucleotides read TGTGCCAGCACCAACGCGGCGGGCACTGAAGCTTTCTTT.

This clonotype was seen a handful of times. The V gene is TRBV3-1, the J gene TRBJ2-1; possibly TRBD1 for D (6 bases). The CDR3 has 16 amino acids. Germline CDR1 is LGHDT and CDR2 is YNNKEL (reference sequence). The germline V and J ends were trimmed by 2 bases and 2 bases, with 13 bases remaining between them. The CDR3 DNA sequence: TGTGCCAGCAGCCAACCCGGGACATTCCCCTACAATGAGCAGTTCTTC. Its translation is CASSQPGTFPYNEQFF.

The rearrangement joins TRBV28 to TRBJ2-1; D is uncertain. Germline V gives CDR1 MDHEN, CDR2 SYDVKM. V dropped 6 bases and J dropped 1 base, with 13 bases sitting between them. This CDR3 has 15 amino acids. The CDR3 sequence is CASSPDDGSYNEQFF. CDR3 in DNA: TGTGCCAGCAGCCCCGACGATGGGTCCTACAATGAGCAGTTCTTC.

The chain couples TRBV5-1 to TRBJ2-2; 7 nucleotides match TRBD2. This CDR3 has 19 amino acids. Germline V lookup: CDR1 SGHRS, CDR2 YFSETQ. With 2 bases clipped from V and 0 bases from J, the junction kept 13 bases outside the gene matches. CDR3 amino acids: CASSLSGDGAFANTGELFF. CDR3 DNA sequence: TGCGCCAGCAGCTTAAGCGGGGACGGGGCCTTCGCGAACACCGGGGAGCTGTTTTTT.

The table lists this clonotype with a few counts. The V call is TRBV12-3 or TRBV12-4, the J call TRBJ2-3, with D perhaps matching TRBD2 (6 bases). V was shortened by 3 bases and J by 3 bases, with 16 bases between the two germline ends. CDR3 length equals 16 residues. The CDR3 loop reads CASSLGGLRETDTQYF. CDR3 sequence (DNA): TGTGCCAGCAGTTTGGGCGGGTTGCGGGAAACAGATACGCAGTATTTT.

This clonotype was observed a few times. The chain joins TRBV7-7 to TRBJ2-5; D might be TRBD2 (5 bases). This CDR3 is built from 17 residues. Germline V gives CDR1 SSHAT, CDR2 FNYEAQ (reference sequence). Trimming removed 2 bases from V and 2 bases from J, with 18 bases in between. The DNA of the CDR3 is TGTGCCAGCAGCTTAACCGCCCTCGGACTGCCTCAAGAGACCCAGTACTTC. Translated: CASSLTALGLPQETQYF. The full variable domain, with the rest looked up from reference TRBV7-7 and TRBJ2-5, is GAGVSQSPRYKVTKRGQDVTLRCDPISSHATLYWYQQALGQGPEFLTYFNYEAQPDKSGLPSDRFSAERPEGSISTLTIQRTEQRDSAMYRCASSLTALGLPQETQYFGPGTRLLVL.

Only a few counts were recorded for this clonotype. The CDR3 DNA is TGTGCCAGCAGTTACGGGACTAGCCGAGAGACCCAGTACTTC. Residues: CASSYGTSRETQYF. V and J are TRBV6-5 and TRBJ2-5; 9 bases map to TRBD2. Germline CDR1 is MNHEY and CDR2 is SVGAGI. This CDR3 is built from 14 residues. J was trimmed by 4 bases and V by 2 bases; bases with no gene match: 2.

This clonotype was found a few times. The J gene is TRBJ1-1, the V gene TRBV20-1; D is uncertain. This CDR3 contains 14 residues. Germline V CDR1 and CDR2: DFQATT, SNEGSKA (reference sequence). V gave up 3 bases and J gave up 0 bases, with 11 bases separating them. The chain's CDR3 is CSASLAGMNTEAFF. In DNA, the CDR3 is TGCAGTGCTAGTTTGGCCGGAATGAACACTGAAGCTTTCTTT.

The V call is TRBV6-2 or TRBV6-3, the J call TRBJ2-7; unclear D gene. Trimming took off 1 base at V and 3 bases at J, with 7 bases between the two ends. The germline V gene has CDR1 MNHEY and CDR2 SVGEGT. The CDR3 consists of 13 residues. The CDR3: CASSYLANYEQYV. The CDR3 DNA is TGTGCCAGCAGTTACTTAGCAAACTACGAGCAGTACGTC.

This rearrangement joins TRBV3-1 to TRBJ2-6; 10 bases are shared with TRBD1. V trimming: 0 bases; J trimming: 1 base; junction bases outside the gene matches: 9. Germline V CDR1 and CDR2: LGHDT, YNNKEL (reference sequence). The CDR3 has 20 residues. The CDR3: CASSQEPGQGPISGANVLTF. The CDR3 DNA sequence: TGTGCCAGCAGCCAAGAACCGGGACAGGGGCCCATTTCTGGGGCCAACGTCCTGACTTTC.

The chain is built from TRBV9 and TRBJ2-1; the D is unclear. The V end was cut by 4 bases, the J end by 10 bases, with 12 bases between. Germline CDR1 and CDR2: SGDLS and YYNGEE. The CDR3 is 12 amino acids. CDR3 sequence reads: CASSSKDGEQFF. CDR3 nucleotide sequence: TGTGCCAGCAGCTCTAAGGACGGAGAGCAGTTCTTC. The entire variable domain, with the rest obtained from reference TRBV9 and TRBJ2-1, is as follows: DSGVTQTPKHLITATGQRVTLRCSPRSGDLSVYWYQQSLDQGLQFLIQYYNGEERAKGNILERFSAQQFPDLHSELNLSSLELGDSALYFCASSSKDGEQFFGPGTRLTVL.